This TCR beta chain came from a study of blood T cells in healthy people across ages. The study, taken as a whole, reports: Both higher diversity and more naive CD4+ cells marked long-lived donors when set against aged donors. In the absence of known donor CMV status, changes in expanded clonotypes were possibly confounded.

The extraction recovered at least 5 micrograms of total RNA per sample. There are a few counts of this clonotype. The antigen is not known. The CDR3 consists of 15 residues. The germline V gene encodes CDR1 LNHDA and CDR2 SQIVND (reference sequence). With 7 bases removed from V and 0 bases from J, the gap between germline ends came to 16 bases. A second PCR of about 7 to 11 cycles used a sample-barcoded 5' primer and a J-beta primer mix. Any given sample supplied a minimum of 3 million CDR3-containing paired-end reads. TCRdb called the 5' RACE reads again in MiXCR, with one record for every CDR3 protein. The data contain 900,000 to 950,000 distinct CDR3 sequences, almost 30% of them singletons. The data also belong to a second study, concerning T cells of mothers and their children.

This chain links TRBV19 with TRBJ2-7; possible D gene TRBD2, 7 bases. Sequencing input: blood. The TCR was taken from a woman aged 40 to 50 in good health. The CDR3 is CASTNTAGASYEQYF. CDR3 bases: TGTGCCAGTACCAATACGGCGGGGGCCTCCTACGAGCAGTACTTC.